What follows are 13 T cell receptor beta chains derived from one specimen sequenced in a study of cytomegalovirus exposure and HLA in healthy donors. PCR employed 60 Vbeta and 13 Jbeta primers. The protocol was immunoSEQ multiplex PCR, while the TCRdb copy is restricted to in-frame clones and leaves out a portion. The data contain around 130,000 clones, 70% of them seen just once; the ten biggest clones take up under 2%. Source material: PBMCs. Receptors originate from a woman aged 30 to 39 in good health and CMV-seronegative.

The chain joins TRBV9 to TRBJ2-2, with D possibly TRBD1 on 5 matching bases. This CDR3 has 14 residues. CDR1 is SGDLS, CDR2 YYNGEE, per germline. Trimming shortened V by 4 bases and J by 1 base, and 8 bases separated the two germline ends. The CDR3 loop reads CASSTDRNTGELFF. The CDR3 region has the DNA TGTGCCAGCAGCACCGACAGGAACACCGGGGAGCTGTTTTTT.

Here the CDR3 DNA reads TGTGCCAGCAGCTCCGGACAGTCTGGAAATGAAAAACTGTTTTTT. This sequence encodes CASSSGQSGNEKLFF. The rearrangement links TRBV5-6 to TRBJ1-4; the D gene is possibly TRBD1 (6 bases). The ends were cut back, 3 bases at V and 5 bases at J, with 14 bases in the middle. CDR3 size: 15 residues. Germline V gene lookup returns CDR1 SGHDT and CDR2 YYEEEE. Together with reference TRBV5-6 and TRBJ1-4, the CDR3 gives the full variable domain: DAGVTQSPTHLIKTRGQQVTLRCSPKSGHDTVSWYQQALGQGPQFIFQYYEEEERQRGNFPDRFSGHQFPNYSSELNVNALLLGDSALYLCASSSGQSGNEKLFFGSGTQLSVL.

The chain employs TRBV4-2 and TRBJ2-1; 13 bases match TRBD2. The CDR3 sequence is 19 residues long. Trimming took 1 base from V and 2 from J; bases not matched to a gene: 8. Germline V gene lookup returns CDR1 LGHNA and CDR2 YNFKEQ. CDR3 in DNA: TGTGCCAGCAGCCAAGTGGGAACTAGCGGGAGGGCCGCCTACAATGAGCAGTTCTTC. This sequence encodes CASSQVGTSGRAAYNEQFF.

The chain recombines TRBV6-5 with TRBJ2-3; D is perhaps TRBD1 (6 bases). Germline CDR1 and CDR2: MNHEY and SVGAGI. The CDR3 contains 14 residues. V gave up 8 bases and J gave up 1 base, with 13 bases separating them. The CDR3 spells CASSWGLGTDTQYF. CDR3 nucleotide sequence: TGTGCCAGCTCCTGGGGGCTTGGCACAGATACGCAGTATTTT.

This clone was recorded many times. The V and J genes are TRBV6-5 and TRBJ2-3; TRBD1 matches 8 bases. The CDR3 sequence is 15 residues long. V gave up 7 bases and J gave up 0 bases; unmatched junction bases: 6. Germline V gives CDR1 MNHEY, CDR2 SVGAGI. The CDR3 region has the DNA TGTGCCAGCAATAGAGGACAGGGAAGCACAGATACGCAGTATTTT. This gives the protein CASNRGQGSTDTQYF.

The chain has TRBV7-2 and TRBJ2-3, with 8 bases identical to TRBD1. CDR3 size: 15 residues. Germline V gene sequence: CDR1 SGHTA, CDR2 FQGNSA. V trimming: 4 bases; J trimming: 4 bases; junction bases outside the gene matches: 7. This CDR3 reads CASSSQGALADTQYF. Here the CDR3 DNA reads TGTGCCAGCAGCTCTCAGGGGGCCTTGGCAGATACGCAGTATTTT.

This clone was seen just once. The CDR3 DNA is TGTGCCAGCTCACCGATGGGCGGGACAGTTACGTACCAAGAGACCCAGTACTTC. It encodes CASSPMGGTVTYQETQYF. V and J are TRBV18 and TRBJ2-5; maybe TRBD1 (7 bases). The V end was cut by 3 bases, the J end by 0 bases, with 20 bases between. The CDR3 is made up of 18 amino acids. Germline-derived CDR1 and CDR2 are KGHSH and LQKENI.

The gene calls are TRBV27 and TRBJ2-4; D gene ambiguous. Trimming stripped 4 bases from V and 0 bases from J, with 4 bases between. The CDR3 totals 13 residues. The V gene's germline CDR1 is MNHEY and CDR2 SMNVEV (reference sequence). CDR3 amino acids: CASSSGAKNIQYF. As DNA, the CDR3 is TGTGCCAGCAGTTCGGGAGCCAAAAACATTCAGTACTTC.

The V gene is TRBV7-3, the J gene TRBJ2-5; D unresolved. The germline gives CDR1 SGHTA, CDR2 FQGTGA. Trimming removed 6 bases from V and 3 bases from J, with 11 bases in between. The CDR3 runs 13 residues. The CDR3 region is CASSQAPKETQYF. Written as DNA, the CDR3 is TGTGCCAGCAGTCAGGCTCCCAAAGAGACCCAGTACTTC.

The rearrangement joins TRBV5-1 to TRBJ2-1, with TRBD2 matching over 7 bases. Germline loops: CDR1 SGHRS, CDR2 YFSETQ. This CDR3 region has 15 residues. The ends lost 4 bases at V and 2 bases at J; junction bases unmatched: 6. The CDR3 region has the DNA TGCGCCAGCAGCGATTGGCGGGGGACCTACAATGAGCAGTTCTTC. Amino acid sequence: CASSDWRGTYNEQFF. The whole variable domain, remainder taken from reference TRBV5-1 and TRBJ2-1, is KAGVTQTPRYLIKTRGQQVTLSCSPISGHRSVSWYQQTPGQGLQFLFEYFSETQRNKGNFPGRFSGRQFSNSRSEMNVSTLELGDSALYLCASSDWRGTYNEQFFGPGTRLTVL.

The chain links TRBV29-1 to TRBJ2-1; 14 positions agree with TRBD2. This CDR3 region has 14 residues. The germline V gene encodes CDR1 SQVTM and CDR2 ANQGSEA. The junction had 3 bases not matched to a gene; V was cut back by 4 bases and J by 7 bases. For the CDR3, the DNA is TGCAGCGTTGGACTAGCGGGAGGGCCGAATGAGCAGTTCTTC. Translating gives CSVGLAGGPNEQFF.

The genes are TRBV28 and TRBJ2-1, with a possible D match to TRBD1 (6 bases). Germline lookup yields CDR1 MDHEN and CDR2 SYDVKM. Trimming shortened V by 7 bases and J by 1 base, and 14 bases separated the two germline ends. The CDR3 loop spans 15 amino acids. The CDR3 region is CASILQGGSYNEQFF. For the CDR3, the DNA is TGTGCCAGCATCCTGCAAGGGGGTTCCTACAATGAGCAGTTCTTC.

This clone was observed a single time. The rearrangement uses TRBV7-2 and TRBJ2-1; TRBD1 matches at 10 bases. CDR1 and CDR2 (germline): SGHTA, FQGNSA. The CDR3 has 14 residues. Losses at the gene ends were 8 bases for V and 6 bases for J; bases not matched to a gene: 7. The CDR3 bases are TGTGCCAGCTTGCGGGACAGGGGTACCAATGAGCAGTTCTTC. Protein product: CASLRDRGTNEQFF.